This TCR beta chain was identified in a study of blood T cell repertoires in COVID-19. The wider study: Some COVID-19 samples were acute and others convalescent; all came from the United States, Italy and Spain. T cells, B-cell-depleted T cells, or PBMCs provided the cDNA or gDNA that served as material.

V shed 2 bases, J shed 6 bases, and the junction held 8 bases outside the gene matches. Germline V gene lookup returns CDR1 GTSNPN and CDR2 SVGIG (reference sequence). The CDR3 sequence is 17 residues long. In the original analysis: Nucleated cell counts were estimated from reference gene primer amplification. TCRdb's copy holds only in-frame clones and misses some; the assay was immunoSEQ multiplex PCR. V and J calls plus clone size are reproduced from that table; the DNA served to infer D and trimming. The table includes 350,000 to 550,000 clones, 85% to 90% detected once. V gene TRBV30 combines with J gene TRBJ2-1; TRBD2 matches 15 bases. The sequencing sample was made of peripheral blood. The sequence derives from a woman in her 30s with acute or convalescent COVID-19. DNA of the CDR3: TGTGCCTGGAGTACCGGTCGGACTAGCGGGGGGGCCAATGAGCAGTTCTTC. Translating it yields CAWSTGRTSGGANEQFF. Full variable domain (outside the CDR3, taken from reference TRBV30 and TRBJ2-1): SQTIHQWPATLVQPVGSPLSLECTVEGTSNPNLYWYRQAAGRGLQLLFYSVGIGQISSEVPQNLSASRPQDRQFILSSKKLLLSDSGFYLCAWSTGRTSGGANEQFFGPGTRLTVL.